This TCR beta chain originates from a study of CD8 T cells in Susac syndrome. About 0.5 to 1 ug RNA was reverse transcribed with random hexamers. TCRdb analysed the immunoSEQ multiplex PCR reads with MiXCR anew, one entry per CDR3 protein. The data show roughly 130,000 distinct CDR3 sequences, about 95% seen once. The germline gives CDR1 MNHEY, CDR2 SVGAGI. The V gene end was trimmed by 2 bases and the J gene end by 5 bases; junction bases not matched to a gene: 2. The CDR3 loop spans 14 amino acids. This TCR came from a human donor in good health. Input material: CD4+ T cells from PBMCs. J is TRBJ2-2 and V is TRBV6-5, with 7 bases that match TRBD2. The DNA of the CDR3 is TGTGCCAGCAGTTACGGCGGGAGAACCGGGGAGCTGTTTTTT. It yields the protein CASSYGGRTGELFF.